The T cell receptor (beta chain) under discussion was sequenced for a study of blood T cell repertoires in COVID-19. Germline CDR1 LNHDA, CDR2 SQIVND (reference sequence). V lost 8 bases and J 0 bases, leaving 7 bases between the germline ends. The CDR3 is 12 residues long. Assay used: immunoSEQ multiplex PCR; TCRdb lists only in-frame clones, some missing. Of roughly 250,000 clones detected, about nine tenths appear once; the ten largest clones hold around 6%. The rearrangement uses TRBV19 and TRBJ1-1, with D perhaps matching TRBD1 (5 bases). Sequenced: PBMCs or T cells enriched from blood (not recorded which). This sequence was found in a woman in her twenties or thirties with acute COVID-19. CDR3 in DNA: TGTGCCAGTGGAGGGGTGAACACTGAAGCTTTCTTT. Residues: CASGGVNTEAFF. The whole variable domain, remainder taken from reference TRBV19 and TRBJ1-1, is DGGITQSPKYLFRKEGQNVTLSCEQNLNHDAMYWYRQDPGQGLRLIYYSQIVNDFQKGDIAEGYSVSREKKESFPLTVTSAQKNPTAFYLCASGGVNTEAFFGQGTRLTVV.